What follows are 8 T cell receptor beta chains derived from one specimen sequenced in a study of CD8+ T cells in alopecia areata (dated by TCRdb to 2016 to 2019). The library was prepared using the immunoSEQ multiplex PCR assay. For TCR sequencing, RNA was extracted from every sample and reverse transcribed into cDNA to serve as template. The immuneACCESS repertoire file appears here via TCRdb, limited to in-frame rearrangements. These files lack a portion of the clones; in checked studies, under half of the deficit traces to unresolved V genes, and the cause of the others is not known. For this sample the table gives a few hundred thousand clones, of which roughly 50% were detected only once. The biggest ten clones account for over 4% of the sample. The sample consisted of CD8+ T cells sorted from blood. The source is a human donor in good health.

This clone was seen a few times. V is TRBV29-1 and J is TRBJ2-3; D is unresolved. The CDR3 consists of 10 residues. Germline CDR1 reads SQVTM; CDR2 reads ANQGSEA. V lost 7 bases to trimming and J lost 2 bases, with 4 bases between them. For the CDR3, the DNA is TGCAGCGCCCTCACAGATACGCAGTATTTT. It is translated as CSALTDTQYF.

The chain couples TRBV30 to TRBJ2-7; D not resolved. V was trimmed by 3 bases and J by 5 bases, leaving 11 bases between them. Germline values: CDR1 GTSNPN, CDR2 SVGIG (reference sequence). This CDR3 has 12 residues. DNA of the CDR3: TGTGCCTGGAGGGCCGACCGGGACGAGCAGTACTTC. Its translation: CAWRADRDEQYF.

This rearrangement joins TRBV7-9 to TRBJ2-7; 9 positions match TRBD1. Trimming took 4 bases from V and 3 from J; bases not matched to a gene: 7. This CDR3 comprises 15 residues. The germline gives CDR1 SEHNR, CDR2 FQNEAQ (reference sequence). The DNA of the CDR3 is TGTGCCAGCAGCTACGCCGGGACAGGGTACTACGAGCAGTACTTC. Amino acid sequence: CASSYAGTGYYEQYF.

The chain joins TRBV27 to TRBJ1-1; 9 bases line up with TRBD1. In germline, CDR1 is MNHEY, CDR2 SMNVEV (reference sequence). This CDR3 spans 14 amino acids. The V and J ends lost 4 bases and 4 bases, in that order; junction bases with no gene match: 4. The CDR3 region is CASSSGTGSTEAFF. CDR3 DNA: TGTGCCAGCAGTTCCGGGACAGGGAGCACTGAAGCTTTCTTT.

This clone was seen a few times. This chain connects TRBV19 to TRBJ1-1; 7 bases map to TRBD1. Losses at the gene ends were 2 bases for V and 5 bases for J; bases not matched to a gene: 2. The length of the CDR3 is 13 residues. CDR1 and CDR2 from the germline V gene are LNHDA and SQIVND (reference sequence). The CDR3 loop reads CASSIRGPTEAFF. CDR3 coding DNA: TGTGCCAGTAGTATAAGGGGGCCGACTGAAGCTTTCTTT.

The CDR3 loop is CAWSVSPFGYTF. For the CDR3, the DNA is TGTGCCTGGAGTGTATCCCCCTTTGGCTACACCTTC. The chain links TRBV30 to TRBJ1-2; D is uncertain. CDR1 and CDR2 (germline): GTSNPN, SVGIG (reference sequence). The CDR3 has 12 amino acids. The V end lost 0 bases, the J end lost 7 bases, and 9 bases lay between the germline ends.

The V and J genes are TRBV27 and TRBJ1-2; D possibly corresponds to TRBD1 (5 bases). Trimming took 8 bases from V and 6 from J, leaving 22 bases between them. Per the germline V gene, CDR1 is MNHEY and CDR2 is SMNVEV (reference sequence). CDR3 length: 15 residues. The CDR3 loop reads CASWGWVGGRNGYTF. The CDR3 DNA reads TGTGCCAGCTGGGGTTGGGTGGGGGGACGTAATGGCTACACCTTC.

Details on this clone: A junction end diverges from the germline sequence, so it may reflect a read error. The CDR3 coding sequence is TGTGCCAGCAGCTTTATCCGGGACAATGCTTGG. Amino acids: CASSFIRDNAW. The chain is built from TRBV5-6 and TRBJ1-2; D is perhaps TRBD1 (6 bases). The length of the CDR3 is 11 residues. The germline V gene has CDR1 SGHDT and CDR2 YYEEEE.